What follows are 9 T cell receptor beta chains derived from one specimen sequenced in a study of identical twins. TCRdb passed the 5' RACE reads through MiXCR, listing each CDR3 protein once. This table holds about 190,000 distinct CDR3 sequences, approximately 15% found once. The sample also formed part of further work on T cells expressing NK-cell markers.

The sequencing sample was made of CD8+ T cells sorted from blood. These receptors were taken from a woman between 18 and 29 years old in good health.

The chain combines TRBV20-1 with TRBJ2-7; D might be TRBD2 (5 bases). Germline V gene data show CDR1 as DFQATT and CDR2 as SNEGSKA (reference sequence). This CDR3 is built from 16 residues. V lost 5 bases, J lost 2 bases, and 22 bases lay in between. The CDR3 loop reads CSALDSFLVPPYEQYF. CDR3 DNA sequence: TGCAGTGCTCTGGACTCCTTTCTTGTGCCCCCCTACGAGCAGTACTTC.

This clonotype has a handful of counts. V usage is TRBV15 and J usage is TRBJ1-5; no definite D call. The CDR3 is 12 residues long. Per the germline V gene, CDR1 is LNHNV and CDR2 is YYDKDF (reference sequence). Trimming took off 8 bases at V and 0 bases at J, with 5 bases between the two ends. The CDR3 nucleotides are TGTGCCACCCAGGTTAGCAATCAGCCCCAGCATTTT. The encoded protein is CATQVSNQPQHF.

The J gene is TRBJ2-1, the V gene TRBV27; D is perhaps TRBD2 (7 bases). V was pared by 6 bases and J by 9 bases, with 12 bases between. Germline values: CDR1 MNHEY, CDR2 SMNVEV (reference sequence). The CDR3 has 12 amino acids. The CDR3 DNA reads TGTGCCAGCAGGGGGGCTAGCGGTGAGCAGTTCTTC. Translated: CASRGASGEQFF.

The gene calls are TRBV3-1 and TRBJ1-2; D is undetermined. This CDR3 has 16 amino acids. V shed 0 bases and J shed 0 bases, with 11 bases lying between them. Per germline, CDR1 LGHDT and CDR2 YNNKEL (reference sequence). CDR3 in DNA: TGTGCCAGCAGCCAAGAAGAACTGAGAGCTAACTATGGCTACACCTTC. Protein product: CASSQEELRANYGYTF.

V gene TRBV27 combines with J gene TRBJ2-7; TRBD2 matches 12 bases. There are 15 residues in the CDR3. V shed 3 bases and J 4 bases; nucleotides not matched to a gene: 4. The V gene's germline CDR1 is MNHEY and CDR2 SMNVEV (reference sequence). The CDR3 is CASSLVLAGGYEQYF. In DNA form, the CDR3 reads TGTGCCAGCAGTTTGGTACTAGCGGGAGGATACGAGCAGTACTTC.

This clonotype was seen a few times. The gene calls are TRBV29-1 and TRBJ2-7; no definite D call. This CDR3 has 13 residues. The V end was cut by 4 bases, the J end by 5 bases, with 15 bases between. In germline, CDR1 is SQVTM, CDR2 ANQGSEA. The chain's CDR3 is CSVAPLGGDEQYF. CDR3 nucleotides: TGCAGCGTTGCCCCTCTAGGCGGCGACGAGCAGTACTTC.

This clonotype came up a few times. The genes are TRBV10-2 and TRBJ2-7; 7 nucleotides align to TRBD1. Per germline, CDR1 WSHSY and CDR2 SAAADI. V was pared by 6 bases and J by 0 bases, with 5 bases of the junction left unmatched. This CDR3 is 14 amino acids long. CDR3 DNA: TGCGCCAGCAGCCCGACAGGGAACTCCTACGAGCAGTACTTC. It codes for CASSPTGNSYEQYF.

The DNA for the CDR3 is TGTGCCAGCAGTTTAGGGGGACAGTTGTCTATTCACACCTTC. This gives the protein CASSLGGQLSIHTF. The V call is TRBV12-3 or TRBV12-4, the J call TRBJ1-2, with TRBD1 matching 7 bases. The CDR3 is 14 residues long. V lost 1 base to trimming and J lost 12 bases; unmatched junction nucleotides: 11.

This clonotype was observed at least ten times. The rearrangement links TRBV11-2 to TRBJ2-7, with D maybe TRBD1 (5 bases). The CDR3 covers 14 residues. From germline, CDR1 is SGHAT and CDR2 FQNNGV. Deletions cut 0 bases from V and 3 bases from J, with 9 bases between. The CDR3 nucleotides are TGTGCCAGCAGCTTAGAGGCAGGGATCTACGAGCAGTACTTC. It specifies CASSLEAGIYEQYF.